Listed below are T cell receptor beta chains from one sample, sequenced in a study of blood T cell repertoires in COVID-19. Libraries were prepared by immunoSEQ multiplex PCR; TCRdb keeps only in-frame clonotypes and omits some of them. Of about 76,000 clones listed, around 88% were seen once; the top ten hold around 7.9%. Sequenced sample: peripheral blood. These TCRs come from a man between 25 and 39 years old with acute or convalescent COVID-19. CDR3s include the opening cysteine and the closing phenylalanine or tryptophan. A D gene is named only where the DNA matches it firmly. Size tells how often a clone was seen (once, few, many) or the class of an expanded clone, and some rows leave it out.

- TRBJ2-2 - TRBV29-1 CSVVRAGFPGELFF TGCAGCGTTGTGCGAGCCGGGTTCCCCGGGGAGCTGTTTTTT
- TRBJ1-1 - TRBV27 CASLTAGGSTEAFF TGTGCCAGCCTTACTGCGGGTGGTAGCACTGAAGCTTTCTTT
- TRBJ2-1 TRBD1 TRBV2 CASKRDRAQYNEQFF TGTGCCAGCAAAAGGGACAGGGCACAGTACAATGAGCAGTTCTTC
- TRBJ2-7 - TRBV11-2 CASTPTRGTYEQYF TGTGCCAGCACTCCGACTCGGGGGACCTACGAGCAGTACTTC
once TRBJ1-5 TRBD1 TRBV28 CASKRGDFRTGSNQPQHF TGTGCCAGCAAAAGAGGGGATTTTAGGACAGGCAGCAATCAGCCCCAGCATTTT
- TRBJ1-2 TRBD1 TRBV2 CASRGTGQGYTF TGTGCCAGCCGCGGGACAGGACAAGGCTACACCTTC
- TRBJ2-1 TRBD2 TRBV9 CASSVASGSSDEQFF TGTGCCAGCAGCGTGGCTAGCGGGAGTTCTGATGAGCAGTTCTTC
- TRBJ2-2 - TRBV3-1/TRBV3-2 CASSGPSGTGELFF TGTGCCAGCAGCGGCCCCTCGGGCACCGGGGAGCTGTTTTTT
- TRBJ2-1 TRBD2 TRBV5-1 CASSLTSGSSYNEQFF TGCGCCAGCAGCTTGACTAGCGGGAGCTCCTACAATGAGCAGTTCTTC
- TRBJ2-3 TRBD2 TRBV28 CATHTPAGFDTQYF TGTGCCACCCACACCCCAGCGGGGTTTGATACGCAGTATTTT
- TRBJ1-5 TRBD1 TRBV27 CASSLRTGADQPQHF TGTGCCAGCAGTTTAAGGACAGGGGCTGATCAGCCCCAGCATTTT
- TRBJ2-3 TRBD2 TRBV4-1 CASSPRLAGEADTQYF TGCGCCAGCAGCCCCCGACTAGCGGGAGAGGCAGATACGCAGTATTTT
- TRBJ2-1 TRBD1 TRBV10-3 CAISATGTGDYNEQFF TGTGCCATCAGTGCCACCGGGACAGGGGACTACAATGAGCAGTTCTTC
- TRBJ1-5 TRBD1 TRBV28 CASSLSNFFDRDQPQHF TGTGCCAGCAGTTTATCAAATTTTTTTGACAGGGACCAGCCCCAGCATTTT
- TRBJ2-7 TRBD2 TRBV11-1 CASSLGLAENYEQYF TGTGCCAGCAGCTTAGGACTAGCGGAGAATTACGAGCAGTACTTC
once TRBJ2-1 TRBD2 TRBV7-2 CASKPWTSANNEQFF TGTGCCAGCAAACCTTGGACTAGCGCCAACAATGAGCAGTTCTTC
- TRBJ2-7 TRBD2 TRBV5-4 CASTSGTSGSYEQYF TGTGCCAGCACGTCCGGGACTAGCGGCTCCTACGAGCAGTACTTC
- TRBJ2-1 TRBD2 TRBV7-2 CASSPLTSRGEQFF TGTGCCAGCAGCCCCCTGACTAGCCGGGGCGAGCAGTTCTTC
- TRBJ2-3 - TRBV3-1/TRBV3-2 CASSLQANPDTQYF TGTGCCAGCAGCCTCCAGGCAAACCCAGATACGCAGTATTTT
- TRBJ2-7 - TRBV5-4 CASSLNTDFYEQYF TGTGCCAGCAGCTTGAACACGGACTTCTACGAGCAGTACTTC
once TRBJ2-7 TRBD2 TRBV5-1 CASSEAGEALEQYF TGCGCCAGCAGTGAAGCGGGAGAGGCGCTCGAGCAGTACTTC
few TRBJ2-3 - TRBV7-9 CASSPKGSGTDTQYF TGTGCCAGCAGCCCGAAGGGCTCGGGGACAGATACGCAGTATTTT
- TRBJ1-6 TRBD1 TRBV6-5 CASKGQGYSPLHF TGTGCCAGCAAAGGACAGGGGTATTCACCCCTCCACTTT
- TRBJ2-5 - TRBV5-5 CASSRPGGGQETQYF TGTGCCAGCAGCCGTCCCGGGGGAGGCCAAGAGACCCAGTACTTC
- TRBJ2-5 - TRBV30 CAWSQARQETQYF TGTGCCTGGAGTCAAGCGCGACAAGAGACCCAGTACTTC
- TRBJ2-3 TRBD2 TRBV7-3 CASSKGGLVTDTQYF TGTGCCAGCAGCAAGGGGGGACTAGTGACAGATACGCAGTATTTT